Each of the 30 T cell receptor beta chains below was sequenced from the same sample in a study (dated by TCRdb to the mid-2010s). The library was prepared using 5' RACE. Instrument used: Illumina MiSeq. TCRdb reprocessed the public reads (quality trimming at Q25 with fastp, clone calling with MiXCR) and kept in-frame beta chains. Rows merge per CDR3 protein into single entries with the most common DNA and genes. Counted in this sample were around 9,000 distinct CDR3 sequences; 55% of them appeared once. The leading ten clones occupy 6.4% of the sample. Cells that were CD4+CD25+CD127-/low were isolated as Tregs. The sequenced material came from Tregs sorted from a lymph node. The receptor set was obtained from a female donor with breast cancer.

This clonotype occurred a few times. J is TRBJ1-6 and V is TRBV6-5; D unclear. V dropped 9 bases and J dropped 6 bases, with 18 bases sitting between them. The length of the CDR3 is 15 residues. Germline V gene data show CDR1 as MNHEY and CDR2 as SVGAGI. Here the CDR3 reads CASIWGARSNSPLHF. CDR3 DNA: TGTGCCAGTATCTGGGGAGCACGATCTAATTCACCCCTCCACTTT.

The chain employs TRBV20-1 and TRBJ2-7; D perhaps matches TRBD1 (6 bases). The CDR3 is 12 amino acids. Trimming pared 8 bases from V and 7 bases from J, leaving 18 bases between. Germline loops: CDR1 DFQATT, CDR2 SNEGSKA (reference sequence). The CDR3 nucleotides read TGCAGTCCATCTACAGGGAATGATGAGCAGTACTTC. This translates into CSPSTGNDEQYF.

The V call is TRBV18, the J call TRBJ1-1, with unresolved D. This CDR3 is 14 amino acids long. Germline assignment: CDR1 KGHSH and CDR2 LQKENI. Trimming stripped 4 bases from V and 5 bases from J, with 14 bases between. As DNA, the CDR3 is TGTGCCAGCTCACTGTCGGGGAGGCGGACTGAAGCTTTCTTT. This sequence encodes CASSLSGRRTEAFF.

This clonotype was seen more than once but under ten times. The chain employs TRBV12-3 or TRBV12-4 and TRBJ2-1; 8 bases agree with TRBD2. The CDR3 covers 14 residues. V gave up 7 bases and J gave up 8 bases; unmatched junction bases: 10. The DNA for the CDR3 is TGTGCCAGCACCCTGGCGGGGGGCCCTGATGAGCAGTTCTTC. This encodes CASTLAGGPDEQFF.

This clonotype was found once. This sequence joins TRBV3-1 and TRBJ2-1, with no clear D. Trimming pared 3 bases from V and 6 bases from J, leaving 9 bases between. CDR3 size: 13 residues. Germline V gives CDR1 LGHDT, CDR2 YNNKEL (reference sequence). The CDR3 loop is CASSQYGCNEQFF. CDR3 DNA: TGTGCCAGCAGCCAGTACGGCTGCAATGAGCAGTTCTTC.

This clonotype was recorded a few times. The chain combines TRBV9 with TRBJ2-1, with TRBD1 identical over 8 bases. Germline V CDR1 and CDR2: SGDLS, YYNGEE. The CDR3 extends over 17 amino acids. V was pared by 1 base and J by 3 bases, with 9 bases of the junction left unmatched. The CDR3 DNA follows: TGTGCCAGCAGCGTATGGGGTCAGGGGGCGTACTACAATGAGCAGTTCTTC. Its translation: CASSVWGQGAYYNEQFF.

The chain recombines TRBV6-6 with TRBJ1-6; D remains unclear. Germline values: CDR1 MNHNY, CDR2 SVGAGI (reference sequence). This CDR3 contains 16 residues. Trimming pared 6 bases from V and 0 bases from J, leaving 12 bases between. The CDR3 coding sequence is TGTGCCAGCAGCCACCTAAAGGGCTCCTATAATTCACCCCTCCACTTT. Amino acids: CASSHLKGSYNSPLHF.

This chain joins TRBV29-1 and TRBJ1-2; D remains ambiguous. The CDR3 sequence is 12 residues long. The germline V and J ends were trimmed by 4 bases and 6 bases, with 12 bases remaining between them. CDR1 and CDR2 (germline): SQVTM, ANQGSEA. The CDR3 DNA is TGCAGCGTTGGGTCAGGACTTAATGGCTACACCTTC. Residues: CSVGSGLNGYTF.

This chain links TRBV6-5 with TRBJ2-1, with a weak D call TRBD1 (5 bases). Trimming stripped 6 bases from V and 2 bases from J, with 14 bases between. The CDR3 is made up of 15 amino acids. Germline lookup yields CDR1 MNHEY and CDR2 SVGAGI. CDR3 in amino acids: CASSRAVDTYNEQFF. Written as DNA, the CDR3 is TGTGCCAGCAGCCGGGCCGTGGACACCTACAATGAGCAGTTCTTC.

This chain uses TRBV30 with TRBJ2-3, with 7 nucleotides matching TRBD2. The V gene's germline CDR1 is GTSNPN and CDR2 SVGIG (reference sequence). The V gene end was trimmed by 4 bases and the J gene end by 0 bases; junction bases not matched to a gene: 1. The CDR3 covers 13 residues. CDR3 DNA: TGTGCCTGGACTAGCGGAAGCACAGATACGCAGTATTTT. Protein sequence: CAWTSGSTDTQYF.

This clonotype was recorded a few times. V gene TRBV6-2 or TRBV6-3 combines with J gene TRBJ2-1; D call uncertain. CDR1 MNHEY and CDR2 SVGEGT come from the germline V gene. The CDR3 loop spans 16 amino acids. The germline V and J ends were trimmed by 7 bases and 4 bases, with 20 bases remaining between them. CDR3 coding DNA: TGTGCCAGCACCTCCTCGGCCCGTCGAGATTACAATGAGCAGTTCTTC. It yields the protein CASTSSARRDYNEQFF.

This clonotype was counted only a few times. The chain is built from TRBV2 and TRBJ2-5; a weak D match, TRBD2 (6 bases). V was trimmed by 8 bases and J by 2 bases, leaving 9 bases between them. Germline CDR1 SNHLY, CDR2 FYNNEI. This CDR3 contains 12 residues. CDR3 residues: CASRLGQETQYF. The CDR3 DNA sequence: TGTGCCAGCCGACTAGGGCAAGAGACCCAGTACTTC.

The rearrangement links TRBV7-9 to TRBJ2-7; 11 bases are a match to TRBD1. CDR3 size: 15 residues. Germline V gene sequence: CDR1 SEHNR, CDR2 FQNEAQ (reference sequence). Trimming took 5 bases from V and 7 from J; bases not matched to a gene: 10. The CDR3 reads CASSRLGQGVWEQYV. Written as DNA, the CDR3 is TGTGCCAGCAGCAGGCTGGGACAGGGGGTCTGGGAGCAGTACGTC.

The CDR3 is CAIAGGWSNQPQHF. In DNA, the CDR3 is TGTGCCATCGCGGGGGGGTGGAGCAATCAGCCCCAGCATTTT. The chain employs TRBV10-3 and TRBJ1-5; D is perhaps TRBD1 (5 bases). Trimming pared 8 bases from V and 1 base from J, leaving 12 bases between. The CDR3 consists of 14 residues. The germline gives CDR1 ENHRY, CDR2 SYGVKD.

The V and J genes are TRBV6-2 or TRBV6-3 and TRBJ2-1; a possible D gene is TRBD2 (6 bases). CDR3 size: 13 residues. Trimming took off 6 bases at V and 10 bases at J, with 16 bases between the two ends. In germline, CDR1 is MNHEY, CDR2 SVGEGT. The CDR3 sequence: CASSSPMRGEQFF. CDR3 DNA: TGTGCCAGCAGCTCCCCTATGCGGGGCGAGCAGTTCTTC.

A few counts support this clonotype. The chain joins TRBV20-1 to TRBJ1-1; no clear D gene. The CDR3 has 14 amino acids. The germline V gene has CDR1 DFQATT and CDR2 SNEGSKA (reference sequence). V was shortened by 3 bases and J by 0 bases, with 11 bases between the two germline ends. CDR3 in amino acids: CSARSHSLNTEAFF. The CDR3 DNA sequence: TGCAGTGCTAGGTCCCACAGTCTGAACACTGAAGCTTTCTTT.

Here the CDR3 reads CSASALFGSPLHF. The CDR3 DNA is TGCAGTGCTAGTGCACTCTTTGGATCACCCCTCCACTTT. This chain uses TRBV20-1 with TRBJ1-6; no clear D. Germline V gene sequence: CDR1 DFQATT, CDR2 SNEGSKA (reference sequence). CDR3 length: 13 amino acids. Trimming cost V 3 bases and J 10 bases, with 13 bases left between them.

The chain has TRBV9 and TRBJ2-7, with D perhaps being TRBD1 or TRBD2 (5 bases each). The length of the CDR3 is 18 residues. The germline V and J ends were trimmed by 0 bases and 4 bases, with 23 bases remaining between them. Germline V gives CDR1 SGDLS, CDR2 YYNGEE. CDR3 nucleotide sequence: TGTGCCAGCAGCGTAGGGTATTGGTACAGGACTTCTTTATACGAGCAGTACGTC. It codes for CASSVGYWYRTSLYEQYV.

The chain has TRBV6-2 or TRBV6-3 and TRBJ1-1, with D hard to call. From germline, CDR1 is MNHEY and CDR2 SVGEGT. V was clipped by 2 bases and J by 9 bases, with 10 bases between them. The CDR3 is 12 amino acids. CDR3 region: CASSYDRVQAFF. In DNA form, the CDR3 reads TGTGCCAGCAGTTACGATCGGGTACAAGCTTTCTTT.

This clonotype qualifies as medium-sized. The V and J genes are TRBV11-2 and TRBJ1-6; D is undetermined. The CDR3 length is 16 residues. V lost 1 base to trimming and J lost 3 bases, with 10 bases between them. Germline V gene sequence: CDR1 SGHAT, CDR2 FQNNGV. CDR3 residues: CASSLAVPHYNSPLHF. CDR3 DNA sequence: TGTGCCAGCAGCTTAGCGGTCCCGCACTATAATTCACCCCTCCACTTT.

As for this clonotype: A much bigger clone sits one base away, suggesting this may be a read error. The J gene is TRBJ1-1, the V gene TRBV3-1; D is undetermined. Germline values: CDR1 LGHDT, CDR2 YNNKEL (reference sequence). The CDR3 runs 17 residues. The DNA for the CDR3 is TGTGCCAACAGCGAGAGAAAATCCCGGGCGACGAACACTGAAGCTTTCTTT. It specifies CANSERKSRATNTEAFF. Supplemented by reference TRBV3-1 and TRBJ1-1, the full variable domain reads DTAVSQTPKYLVTQMGNDKSIKCEQNLGHDTMYWYKQDSKKFLKIMFSYNNKELIINETVPNRFSPKSPDKAHLNLHINSLELGDSAVYFCANSERKSRATNTEAFFGQGTRLTVV.

The chain is built from TRBV20-1 and TRBJ1-1, with TRBD1 matching over 7 bases. The V and J ends lost 2 bases and 3 bases, in that order; junction bases with no gene match: 0. Germline values: CDR1 DFQATT, CDR2 SNEGSKA (reference sequence). The CDR3 is 12 residues long. The CDR3 region is CSARQGDTEAFF. CDR3 in DNA: TGCAGTGCTAGACAGGGGGACACTGAAGCTTTCTTT.

In this sample, this clonotype turned up a few times. This chain joins TRBV27 and TRBJ1-2; 7 bases map to TRBD1. CDR3 size: 15 residues. Trimming removed 5 bases from V and 4 bases from J; junction bases left unmatched: 10. Germline V lookup: CDR1 MNHEY, CDR2 SMNVEV (reference sequence). The CDR3 spells CASSARDRPSYGYTF. The CDR3 nucleotides are TGTGCCAGCAGTGCTCGGGACAGACCGTCCTATGGCTACACCTTC.

The chain combines TRBV6-1 with TRBJ2-7; D not certain. The CDR3 loop spans 12 amino acids. Per the germline V gene, CDR1 is MNHNS and CDR2 is SASEGT. V lost 3 bases and J lost 6, with 9 bases in between. The CDR3 loop is CASSDLWSEQYV. The CDR3 DNA follows: TGTGCCAGCAGTGATCTCTGGAGCGAGCAGTACGTC.

V and J are TRBV18 and TRBJ2-5; no clear D gene. CDR3 length: 13 amino acids. Germline-derived CDR1 and CDR2 are KGHSH and LQKENI. V shed 5 bases and J shed 3 bases, with 10 bases lying between them. CDR3 DNA sequence: TGTGCCAGCTCAGTTGGCTTTGAAGAGACCCAGTACTTC. The encoded protein is CASSVGFEETQYF.

In its sample, this clonotype was seen a few times. V gene TRBV12-3 or TRBV12-4 combines with J gene TRBJ1-5, with a tentative D call TRBD1 (6 bases). The CDR3 length is 13 residues. Trimming cost V 6 bases and J 10 bases, with 16 bases left between them. CDR3 coding DNA: TGTGCCAGCAGCTATAAACAGGGATCCCCCCAGCATTTT. Translation: CASSYKQGSPQHF.

V is TRBV5-1 and J is TRBJ2-5; TRBD1 matches 10 bases. CDR3 size: 17 residues. CDR1 SGHRS and CDR2 YFSETQ come from the germline V gene. The J segment lost 4 bases and the V segment lost 5 bases, leaving 14 bases of the junction unmatched. CDR3 region: CASSSFAGQGSIETQYF. The CDR3 nucleotides are TGCGCCAGCAGTTCCTTCGCGGGACAGGGGAGCATAGAGACCCAGTACTTC. The full variable domain, in which reference TRBV5-1 and TRBJ2-5 provide the parts outside the CDR3, is KAGVTQTPRYLIKTRGQQVTLSCSPISGHRSVSWYQQTPGQGLQFLFEYFSETQRNKGNFPGRFSGRQFSNSRSEMNVSTLELGDSALYLCASSSFAGQGSIETQYFGPGTRLLVL.

Relative to its sample, this clonotype is medium-sized. This rearrangement joins TRBV2 to TRBJ2-6, with D perhaps being TRBD1 or TRBD2 (6 bases each). Germline CDR1 is SNHLY and CDR2 is FYNNEI. With 6 bases removed from V and 4 bases from J, the gap between germline ends came to 19 bases. The CDR3 loop spans 17 amino acids. DNA for the CDR3: TGTGCCAGCAGCGGCCAACAGGGAGGATCGGGGGCCAACGTCCTGACTTTC. Translated, it gives CASSGQQGGSGANVLTF.

CDR3 nucleotides: TGTGCCAGCAGCTTAGCTACCTGGGGCTCCGGGCAGTACTTC. Translation: CASSLATWGSGQYF. The chain carries TRBV7-6 and TRBJ2-7; D is possibly TRBD1 (5 bases). Deletions cut 0 bases from V and 9 bases from J, with 15 bases between. The CDR3 is made up of 14 amino acids. The germline V gene has CDR1 SGHVS and CDR2 FNYEAQ.

This clonotype has only a few counts. CDR3 amino acids: CASTRGRDEQYF. The CDR3 DNA follows: TGTGCCAGCACTCGGGGCAGAGACGAGCAGTACTTC. The chain joins TRBV12-3 or TRBV12-4 to TRBJ2-7, with D possibly being TRBD1 or TRBD2 (5 bases each). CDR3 size: 12 residues. Trimming took 7 bases from V and 5 from J, leaving 12 bases between them.